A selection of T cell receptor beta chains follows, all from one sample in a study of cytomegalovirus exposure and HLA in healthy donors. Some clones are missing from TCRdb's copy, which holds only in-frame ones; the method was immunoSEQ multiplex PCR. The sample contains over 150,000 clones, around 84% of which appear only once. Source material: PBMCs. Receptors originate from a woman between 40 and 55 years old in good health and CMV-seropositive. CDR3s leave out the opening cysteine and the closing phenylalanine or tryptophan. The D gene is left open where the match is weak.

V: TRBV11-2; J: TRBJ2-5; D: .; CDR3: ASNKEGLASETQY
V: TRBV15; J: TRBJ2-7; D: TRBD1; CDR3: ATSGTEDYEQY
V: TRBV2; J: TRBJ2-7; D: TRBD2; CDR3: ASKEVGLAGDEQY
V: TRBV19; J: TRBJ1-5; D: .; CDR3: ASSTLFYQPQH
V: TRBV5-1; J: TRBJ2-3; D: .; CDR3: ASSYPAGLGTDTQY
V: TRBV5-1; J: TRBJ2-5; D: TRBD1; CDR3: ASSIPGQGGETQY
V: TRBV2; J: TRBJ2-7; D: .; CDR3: ASRQPSSYEQY
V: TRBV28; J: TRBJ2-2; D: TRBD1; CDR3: ASSLGDRNTGELF
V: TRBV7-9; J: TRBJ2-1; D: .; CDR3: ASSLYELDEQF
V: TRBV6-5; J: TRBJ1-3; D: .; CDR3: ASSGHSGNTIY
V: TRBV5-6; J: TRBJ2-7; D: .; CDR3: ASSAQAREQY
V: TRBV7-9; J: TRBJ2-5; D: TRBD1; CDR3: ASSLWTGHTQTQY
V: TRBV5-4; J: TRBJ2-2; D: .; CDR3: ASSMEPGAGELF
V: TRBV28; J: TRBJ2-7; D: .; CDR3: ASSLSTVEQY
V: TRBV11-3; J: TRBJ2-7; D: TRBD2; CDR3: ASGSGSSNEQY
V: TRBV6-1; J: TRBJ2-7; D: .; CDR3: ASSPKNEQY
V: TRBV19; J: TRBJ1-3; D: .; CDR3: ASIGILSGNTIY
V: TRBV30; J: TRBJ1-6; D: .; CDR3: AWTGGLPPLH
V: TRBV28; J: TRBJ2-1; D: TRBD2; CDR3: ASSPHSGRGDEQF
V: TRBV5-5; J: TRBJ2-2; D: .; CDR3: ASSRRQAGGGELF
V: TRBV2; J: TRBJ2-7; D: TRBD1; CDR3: ASSGVRGYEQY
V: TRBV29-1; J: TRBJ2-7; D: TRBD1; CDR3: SVLRADRGFEQY
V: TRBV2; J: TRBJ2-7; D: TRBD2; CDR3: ASSERLAGSTYEQY
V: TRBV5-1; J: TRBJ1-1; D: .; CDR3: ASSYLGGVNTEAF
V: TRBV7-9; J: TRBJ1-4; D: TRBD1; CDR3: ASSLRGFGEKLF
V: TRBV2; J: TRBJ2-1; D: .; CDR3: ASSEARQFLL
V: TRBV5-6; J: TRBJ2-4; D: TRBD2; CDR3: ASSWTSGPKNIQY
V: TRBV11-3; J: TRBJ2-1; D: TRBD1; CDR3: ASSLRGTGGNEQF
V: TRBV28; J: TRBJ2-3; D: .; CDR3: ASSTSTDTQY
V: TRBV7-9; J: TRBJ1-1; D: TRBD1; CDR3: ASSTEGQISPKAF
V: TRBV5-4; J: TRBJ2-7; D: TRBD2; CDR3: ASSLSQGVAGYEQY
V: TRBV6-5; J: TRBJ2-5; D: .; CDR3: ASGGSETQY
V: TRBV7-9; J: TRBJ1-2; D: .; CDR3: ASSQSTGRNYGYT
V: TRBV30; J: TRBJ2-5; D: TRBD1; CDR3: AWSVIGDRAQETQY
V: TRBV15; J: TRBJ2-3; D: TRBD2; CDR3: ATSRVWEGAGGSTDTQY
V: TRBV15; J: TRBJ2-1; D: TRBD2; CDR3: ATSRPSGRDNEQF
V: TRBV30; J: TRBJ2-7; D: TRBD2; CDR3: AWSYQREGRSY
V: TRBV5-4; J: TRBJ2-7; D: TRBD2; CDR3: ASSHGGAGDNEQY
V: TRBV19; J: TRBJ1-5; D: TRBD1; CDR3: ASSTGQGDQPQH
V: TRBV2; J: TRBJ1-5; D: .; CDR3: ASSPIWARGPQH
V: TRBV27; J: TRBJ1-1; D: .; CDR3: ASSRGGRFRNTEAF
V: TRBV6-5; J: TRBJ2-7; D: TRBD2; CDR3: ASSPSGISSYEQY
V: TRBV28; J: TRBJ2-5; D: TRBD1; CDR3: ASSTQTGGQETQY
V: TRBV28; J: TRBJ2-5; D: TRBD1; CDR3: ASSQADRELGTQY
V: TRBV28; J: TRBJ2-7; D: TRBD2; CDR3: ASSLAGGQYEQY
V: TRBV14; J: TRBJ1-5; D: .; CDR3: ASSQAGSNQPQH
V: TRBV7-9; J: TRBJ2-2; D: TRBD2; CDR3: ASSLGLAGFGGRTGELF
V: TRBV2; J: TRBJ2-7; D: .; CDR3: ASSDFSYEQY
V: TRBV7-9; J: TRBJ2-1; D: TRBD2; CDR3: ASSLASGEQF
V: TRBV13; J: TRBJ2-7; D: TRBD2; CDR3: ASSTAGGTAEQY
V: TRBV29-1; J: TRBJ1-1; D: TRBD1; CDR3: SVEDRRNTEAF
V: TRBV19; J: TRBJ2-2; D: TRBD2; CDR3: ASSILGLAGANTGELF
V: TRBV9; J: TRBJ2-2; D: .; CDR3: ASRDQGTGELF
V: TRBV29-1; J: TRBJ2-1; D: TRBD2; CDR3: SVDVDRTSGRGGQF